This is a list of T cell receptor beta chains from one sample in a study of shared clonotypes between healthy human individuals. Data came from immunoSEQ multiplex PCR; TCRdb stores just in-frame clones and leaves some out. The table records approximately 2.3 million clones, more than 80% of them present only once. Source material: naive CD4+ T cells from PBMCs. All receptors derive from a man between 18 and 35 years old in good health. Some clones in this sample may be carry-over from other donors' samples. Both conserved end residues are part of each CDR3. The D gene is left open where the match is weak. Some rows have no size entry. The others give once, few or many, or a class for an expanded clone.

V: TRBV9; J: TRBJ1-3; length: 18; size: .; D: .; DNA: TGTGCCAGCAGCGTAGCTACGGGACCGCTGAGCTCTGGAAACACCATATATTTT; CDR3: CASSVATGPLSSGNTIYF
V: TRBV9; J: TRBJ2-2; length: 15; size: few; D: TRBD2; DNA: TGTGCCAGCAGCGTAGAACTAGCGTCTACCGGGGAGCTGTTTTTT; CDR3: CASSVELASTGELFF
V: TRBV5-1; J: TRBJ2-1; length: 16; size: .; D: .; DNA: TGCGCCAGCAGCAACGCCGTGGGGGGCTCCTACAATGAGCAGTTCTTC; CDR3: CASSNAVGGSYNEQFF
V: TRBV5-1; J: TRBJ2-7; length: 14; size: .; D: TRBD1; DNA: TGCGCCAGCAGCTACGCAGACAGGGGTTACGAGCAGTACTTC; CDR3: CASSYADRGYEQYF
V: TRBV30; J: TRBJ2-3; length: 17; size: once; D: TRBD2; DNA: TGTGCCTGGAGCCTAACACGGACTAGCGGGACCACAGATACGCAGTATTTT; CDR3: CAWSLTRTSGTTDTQYF
V: TRBV28; J: TRBJ2-2; length: 16; size: .; D: TRBD2; DNA: TGTGCCAGCAGCACCTGGACTAGCGGCCACACCGGGGAGCTGTTTTTT; CDR3: CASSTWTSGHTGELFF
V: TRBV30; J: TRBJ1-2; length: 14; size: once; D: TRBD1; DNA: TGTGCCTGGAGAACAGGGGCGGTAGGAAGGGGCTACACCTTC; CDR3: CAWRTGAVGRGYTF
V: TRBV5-1; J: TRBJ2-2; length: 14; size: .; D: TRBD2; DNA: TGCGCCAGCAGCTCCCCGCGGGAGGCCGGGGAGCTGTTTTTT; CDR3: CASSSPREAGELFF
V: TRBV7-2; J: TRBJ1-2; length: 15; size: .; D: .; DNA: TGTGCCAGCAGCTTAGTTTGGCAGGCGGGAGGTGGCTACACCTTC; CDR3: CASSLVWQAGGGYTF
V: TRBV29-1; J: TRBJ2-5; length: 13; size: once; D: .; DNA: TGCAGCGTTGTACAGGGTCCCCAAGAGACCCAGTACTTC; CDR3: CSVVQGPQETQYF
V: TRBV6-5; J: TRBJ1-2; length: 13; size: .; D: TRBD1; DNA: TGTGCCAGTAGGAGACAGGGAATGGATGGCTACACCTTC; CDR3: CASRRQGMDGYTF
V: TRBV6-1; J: TRBJ2-7; length: 13; size: .; D: .; DNA: TGTGCCAGCAGCCGGACTATTACCTACGAGCAGTACTTC; CDR3: CASSRTITYEQYF
V: TRBV5-1; J: TRBJ2-3; length: 15; size: .; D: .; DNA: TGCGCCAGCAGCCCGAAGGCTGGTCCCGGGTCAGGGCAGTATTTT; CDR3: CASSPKAGPGSGQYF
V: TRBV5-1; J: TRBJ2-5; length: 15; size: once; D: TRBD2; DNA: TGCGCCAGCAGCTCGGCGGGAGACGGGGCAGAGACCCAGTACTTC; CDR3: CASSSAGDGAETQYF
V: TRBV5-1; J: TRBJ2-5; length: 13; size: once; D: TRBD1; DNA: TGCGCCAGCAAGAGGGACAGGGGAGAGACCCAGTACTTC; CDR3: CASKRDRGETQYF
V: TRBV29-1; J: TRBJ2-3; length: 13; size: .; D: .; DNA: TGCAGCGGAAACCGGGCCCTCACAGATACGCAGTATTTT; CDR3: CSGNRALTDTQYF
V: TRBV9; J: TRBJ2-1; length: 17; size: .; D: TRBD2; DNA: TGTGCCAGCAGCGTAAGCGCCGGACTAGCGGGAGTATATGAGCAGTTCTTC; CDR3: CASSVSAGLAGVYEQFF
V: TRBV5-8; J: TRBJ1-1; length: 15; size: .; D: .; DNA: TGTGCCAGCAGCTTGGGTAGACTCCAGAACACTGAAGCTTTCTTT; CDR3: CASSLGRLQNTEAFF
V: TRBV2; J: TRBJ2-1; length: 16; size: .; D: TRBD2; DNA: TGTGCCAGCAGTAAGACTAGCGGGAGCTCCTACAATGAGCAGTTCTTC; CDR3: CASSKTSGSSYNEQFF
V: TRBV7-8; J: TRBJ1-5; length: 19; size: .; D: TRBD1; DNA: TGTGCCAGCAGCTTAGCGCTGGGGACAGGGGTTTATAGCAATCAGCCCCAGCATTTT; CDR3: CASSLALGTGVYSNQPQHF
V: TRBV10-3; J: TRBJ1-2; length: 14; size: .; D: .; DNA: TGTGCCATCAGTGAGTCGGGCACAGTCTATGGCTACACCTTC; CDR3: CAISESGTVYGYTF
V: TRBV6-1; J: TRBJ2-5; length: 13; size: .; D: TRBD1; DNA: TGTGCCAGCAGGGTCGGGACAGTTGAGACCCAGTACTTC; CDR3: CASRVGTVETQYF
V: TRBV6-5; J: TRBJ1-1; length: 14; size: .; D: .; DNA: TGTGCCAGCAGCCCCCCCGGCGGTTCCAGAGAAGCTTTCTTT; CDR3: CASSPPGGSREAFF
V: TRBV4-3; J: TRBJ1-2; length: 18; size: .; D: .; DNA: TGCGCCAGCAGCCAAGACCAGACACTACGTCAAGGATACTATGGCTACACCTTC; CDR3: CASSQDQTLRQGYYGYTF
V: TRBV9; J: TRBJ2-7; length: 14; size: .; D: TRBD1; DNA: TGTGCCAGCAGCTCCGGGACAGGAGGGTACGAGCAGTACTTC; CDR3: CASSSGTGGYEQYF